The 32 T cell receptor beta chains presented below share a single source sample, sequenced in a study of T cells after yellow fever vaccination. TCRdb independently ran MiXCR on the 5' RACE reads; one entry per CDR3 protein. The sample yields roughly 120,000 distinct CDR3 sequences, under 8% seen once. The material sequenced was CD4+ T cells sorted from PBMCs, taken approximately 11 days after the first yellow fever vaccination. These receptors came from a man between 18 and 35 years old who received the YFV17D yellow fever vaccine.

This clonotype was observed at least ten times. The chain has TRBV10-3 and TRBJ2-5; 11 bases fit TRBD2. Germline V gene data show CDR1 as ENHRY and CDR2 as SYGVKD. J gave up 2 bases and V 8 bases, and 1 base lay outside the gene matches. The CDR3 sequence is 13 residues long. CDR3 protein: CAIASGGQETQYF. The CDR3 DNA follows: TGTGCCATCGCTAGCGGGGGGCAAGAGACCCAGTACTTC.

The table lists this clonotype with many counts. V gene TRBV18 combines with J gene TRBJ1-5; D ambiguous. The CDR3 runs to 13 residues. Germline assignment: CDR1 KGHSH and CDR2 LQKENI. Trimming took 2 bases from V and 0 from J, leaving 2 bases between them. CDR3 sequence reads: CASSPGSNQPQHF. Here the CDR3 DNA reads TGTGCCAGCTCACCAGGTAGCAATCAGCCCCAGCATTTT.

This clonotype was detected many times. The gene calls are TRBV7-3 and TRBJ2-1; possible D gene TRBD1, 6 bases. CDR1 SGHTA and CDR2 FQGTGA come from the germline V gene. The V gene lost 2 bases and the J gene lost 0 bases, with 8 bases spanning the gap. There are 15 residues in the CDR3. This chain's CDR3 is CASSLQGISYNEQFF. In DNA form, the CDR3 reads TGTGCCAGCAGCTTACAGGGGATCTCCTACAATGAGCAGTTCTTC.

This clonotype was found many times. The chain has TRBV5-1 and TRBJ2-3; TRBD2 matches 12 bases. The CDR3 length is 17 residues. The V gene's germline CDR1 is SGHRS and CDR2 YFSETQ. With V trimmed by 1 base and J by 5 bases, 8 bases remained unmatched. The CDR3 region has the DNA TGCGCCAGCAGCTTGTTTCCTAGCGGGGGGGCCGGAGATACGCAGTATTTT. Protein sequence: CASSLFPSGGAGDTQYF. Full variable domain (outside the CDR3, taken from reference TRBV5-1 and TRBJ2-3): KAGVTQTPRYLIKTRGQQVTLSCSPISGHRSVSWYQQTPGQGLQFLFEYFSETQRNKGNFPGRFSGRQFSNSRSEMNVSTLELGDSALYLCASSLFPSGGAGDTQYFGPGTRLTVL.

This chain connects TRBV20-1 to TRBJ2-3; 7 nucleotides match TRBD1. CDR3 length: 15 amino acids. Germline CDR1 DFQATT, CDR2 SNEGSKA (reference sequence). DNA of the CDR3: TGCTGCGCTAGGGGGCAGGGCGCAGGCACAGATACGCAGTATTTT. This gives the protein CCARGQGAGTDTQYF.

The table lists this clonotype with many counts. This chain links TRBV12-3 or TRBV12-4 with TRBJ1-1; D call uncertain. This CDR3 has 13 residues. V lost 5 bases to trimming and J lost 5 bases, with 12 bases between them. The CDR3 nucleotides are TGTGCCAGCAGTCCCCCAGTGCGGACTGAAGCTTTCTTT. Amino acids: CASSPPVRTEAFF.

This clonotype was recorded at least ten times. This chain joins TRBV7-2 and TRBJ2-3; tentative D call: TRBD2 (6 bases). The CDR3 has 14 amino acids. Germline CDR1 is SGHTA and CDR2 is FQGNSA. Trimming took 3 bases from V and 3 from J, leaving 10 bases between them. CDR3 nucleotides: TGTGCCAGCAGCTTTGGGGCGGGGACAGATACGCAGTATTTT. It translates to CASSFGAGTDTQYF.

This clonotype was counted at least ten times. The gene calls are TRBV25-1 and TRBJ2-5, with D possibly TRBD1 on 7 matching bases. V was clipped by 1 base and J by 5 bases, with 17 bases between them. CDR1 MGHDK and CDR2 SYGVNS come from the germline V gene. The CDR3 is made up of 16 amino acids. DNA of the CDR3: TGTGCCAGCAGTGAATTGCCTGGCAGGGGGAGGGAGACCCAGTACTTC. It translates to CASSELPGRGRETQYF.

This clonotype was detected ten times or more. This rearrangement joins TRBV4-3 to TRBJ1-1; the D gene is possibly TRBD1 (5 bases). Trimming took off 4 bases at V and 7 bases at J, with 19 bases between the two ends. CDR1 is LGHNA and CDR2 is YSLEER in the germline V gene. The CDR3 totals 15 residues. CDR3 amino acids: CASSRLPGGGDEAFF. The DNA of the CDR3 is TGCGCCAGCAGCCGCCTCCCTGGGGGAGGGGATGAAGCTTTCTTT.

Turning to this clonotype: A read error may be the cause here, since a much bigger clone is one base away. The chain is built from TRBV5-1 and TRBJ2-2; the match to TRBD1 covers 11 bases. Germline CDR1 and CDR2: SGHRS and YFSETQ. The CDR3 extends over 16 amino acids. With V trimmed by 1 base and J by 8 bases, 7 bases remained unmatched. This CDR3 reads CASSLTGQGDLGELFF. CDR3 sequence (DNA): TGCGCCAGCAGCTTGACGGGACAGGGGGATTTGGGGGAGCTGTTTTTT.

Concerning this clonotype: A junction end diverges from the germline sequence, so it may reflect a read error. The chain is built from TRBV20-1 and TRBJ2-1; possible D gene TRBD1, 6 bases. The CDR3 extends over 14 amino acids. CDR1 is DFQATT, CDR2 SNEGSKA, per germline (reference sequence). CDR3 coding DNA: TGCAGTGCTCGAGACAGGCATGCCTACAATGAGCAGTTCTTC. This sequence encodes CSARDRHAYNEQFF.

This clonotype was counted at least ten times. The V and J genes are TRBV5-1 and TRBJ2-5; 7 positions match TRBD1. V gave up 4 bases and J gave up 5 bases; unmatched junction bases: 8. This CDR3 is built from 14 residues. CDR1 is SGHRS and CDR2 is YFSETQ in the germline V gene. In DNA form, the CDR3 reads TGCGCCAGCAGCCACGGATCACAGGGGGAGACCCAGTACTTC. Translating it yields CASSHGSQGETQYF.

This clonotype was observed many times. CDR3 in DNA: TGCGCCAGCAGCTTGACAGGGACTAGCGGGGGGCACAATGAGCAGTTCTTC. Its translation: CASSLTGTSGGHNEQFF. The chain couples TRBV5-1 to TRBJ2-1; 15 bases are a match to TRBD2. The V gene's germline CDR1 is SGHRS and CDR2 YFSETQ. The CDR3 runs to 17 residues. Trimming cost V 1 base and J 5 bases; bases outside gene matches: 4.

This clonotype was observed at least ten times. The V call is TRBV5-1, the J call TRBJ1-2, with no clear D. Germline CDR1 reads SGHRS; CDR2 reads YFSETQ. Trimming removed 4 bases from V and 2 bases from J, with 9 bases in between. This CDR3 contains 13 residues. The chain's CDR3 is CASSAEGNYGYTF. The CDR3 bases are TGCGCCAGCAGCGCCGAGGGAAACTATGGCTACACCTTC. Variable domain in full (rest from reference TRBV5-1 and TRBJ1-2): KAGVTQTPRYLIKTRGQQVTLSCSPISGHRSVSWYQQTPGQGLQFLFEYFSETQRNKGNFPGRFSGRQFSNSRSEMNVSTLELGDSALYLCASSAEGNYGYTFGSGTRLTVV.

This clonotype appeared many times. V is TRBV18 and J is TRBJ1-1; 9 bases fit TRBD1. V shed 3 bases and J 4 bases; nucleotides not matched to a gene: 12. The V gene's germline CDR1 is KGHSH and CDR2 LQKENI. The CDR3 is 17 amino acids. The CDR3 region is CASSPASGQGRSTEAFF. The CDR3 DNA reads as TGTGCCAGCTCACCGGCTAGTGGACAGGGGAGGTCCACTGAAGCTTTCTTT. Full variable domain (missing parts from reference TRBV18 and TRBJ1-1): NAGVMQNPRHLVRRRGQEARLRCSPMKGHSHVYWYRQLPEEGLKFMVYLQKENIIDESGMPKERFSAEFPKEGPSILRIQQVVRGDSAAYFCASSPASGQGRSTEAFFGQGTRLTVV.

There are many counts of this clonotype. V usage is TRBV4-1 and J usage is TRBJ1-2; 8 nucleotides match TRBD1. The CDR3 runs 16 residues. V shed 3 bases and J 5 bases; nucleotides not matched to a gene: 11. The V gene's germline CDR1 is MGHRA and CDR2 YSYEKL. CDR3 DNA: TGCGCCAGCAGCCAGCCTCGGGACAGGAGATCATATGGCTACACCTTC. Residues: CASSQPRDRRSYGYTF.

The sample holds a few counts of this clonotype. The chain links TRBV5-1 to TRBJ2-2, with 7 bases matching TRBD1. Germline lookup yields CDR1 SGHRS and CDR2 YFSETQ. V lost 1 base to trimming and J lost 3 bases; unmatched junction nucleotides: 9. The CDR3 runs to 17 residues. The CDR3 loop is CASSLRAVGGDTGELFF. The CDR3 DNA sequence: TGCGCCAGCAGCTTGAGGGCGGTAGGGGGCGACACCGGGGAGCTGTTTTTT.

The table lists this clonotype with many counts. The CDR3 nucleotides read TGTGCCAGCAGCTTGTCTACAGGGCCCTACGAGCAGTACGTC. It translates to CASSLSTGPYEQYV. The chain recombines TRBV7-8 with TRBJ2-7; D is perhaps TRBD1 (6 bases). The CDR3 has 14 residues. The germline V and J ends were trimmed by 3 bases and 2 bases, with 11 bases remaining between them. CDR1 and CDR2 (germline): SGHVS, FQNEAQ.

In its sample, this clonotype was seen once. A much larger clonotype is one base distant, so this may be a read error. The V call is TRBV7-2, the J call TRBJ1-2; 10 bases agree with TRBD1. The germline gives CDR1 SGHTA, CDR2 FQGNSA. This CDR3 has 14 residues. CDR3 nucleotides: TGTGCCAGCAGCGAAGACAGGGGGCTGGGAGGCTACGCCTTC. This translates into CASSEDRGLGGYAF.

V is TRBV18 and J is TRBJ2-1; a weak D match, TRBD1 (6 bases). Trimming removed 6 bases from V and 1 base from J, with 10 bases in between. Per the germline V gene, CDR1 is KGHSH and CDR2 is LQKENI. The CDR3 extends over 14 amino acids. The CDR3 is CASSPDRSYNEQFF. CDR3 nucleotide sequence: TGTGCCAGCTCCCCCGACAGGTCCTACAATGAGCAGTTCTTC.

This clonotype was seen many times. The chain joins TRBV20-1 to TRBJ1-4; the D gene is possibly TRBD1 (5 bases). The CDR3 totals 15 residues. Germline V lookup: CDR1 DFQATT, CDR2 SNEGSKA (reference sequence). V dropped 2 bases and J dropped 0 bases, with 10 bases sitting between them. CDR3 loop: CSARSQGATNEKLFF. The CDR3 nucleotides read TGCAGTGCTAGATCTCAGGGTGCAACTAATGAAAAACTGTTTTTT.

The chain uses TRBV18 and TRBJ2-1, with D hard to call. Germline CDR1 and CDR2: KGHSH and LQKENI. The CDR3 length is 11 residues. Trimming took off 6 bases at V and 7 bases at J, with 7 bases between the two ends. The CDR3 region has the DNA TGTGCCAGCTCTCCTATAAATGAGCAGTTCTTC. Protein product: CASSPINEQFF.

The table lists this clonotype with many counts. The chain employs TRBV7-8 and TRBJ2-4; D is undetermined. Germline V gene data show CDR1 as SGHVS and CDR2 as FQNEAQ. Trimming took off 4 bases at V and 0 bases at J, with 13 bases between the two ends. The length of the CDR3 is 16 residues. CDR3 region: CASSSGFGRAKNIQYF. In nucleotides, the CDR3 is TGTGCCAGCAGCTCCGGGTTCGGGCGAGCCAAAAACATTCAGTACTTC.

Details on this clonotype: A much larger clone differs by one base, so this may be a read error. The rearrangement links TRBV7-2 to TRBJ1-1, with 7 bases lining up with TRBD1. The CDR3 is made up of 17 amino acids. Trimming at V came to 0 bases and at J to 3 bases, leaving 10 bases not matched to a gene. Germline CDR1 and CDR2: SGHTA and FQGNSA. CDR3: CASSLAGQGGEYTEAFF. The CDR3 DNA is TGTGCCAGCAGCTTAGCCGGCCAGGGGGGTGAGTACACTGAAGCTTTCTTT.

This clonotype has more than one count but fewer than ten. The chain combines TRBV11-2 with TRBJ2-5; 10 nucleotides align to TRBD2. The length of the CDR3 is 16 residues. Germline lookup yields CDR1 SGHAT and CDR2 FQNNGV. J lost 4 bases, V lost 0 bases, and 5 bases had no gene match. The CDR3 loop is CASSLDLSGGIETQYF. CDR3 nucleotides: TGTGCCAGCAGCTTAGACCTTAGCGGGGGGATAGAGACCCAGTACTTC.

This clonotype has a count of ten or more. This chain connects TRBV11-2 to TRBJ2-5; 7 bases match TRBD2. Germline loops: CDR1 SGHAT, CDR2 FQNNGV. This CDR3 has 15 residues. The ends lost 4 bases at V and 7 bases at J; junction bases unmatched: 12. As DNA, the CDR3 is TGTGCCAGCAGCTCATTAGCGGGCGGCGGGTTGACCCAGTACTTC. Protein: CASSSLAGGGLTQYF.

This clonotype has at least ten counts. The rearrangement joins TRBV9 to TRBJ2-5; TRBD1 matches at 8 bases. This CDR3 has 16 residues. Germline V gene sequence: CDR1 SGDLS, CDR2 YYNGEE. V shed 4 bases and J 0 bases; nucleotides not matched to a gene: 8. The CDR3 sequence: CASSPGTGSYQETQYF. CDR3 bases: TGTGCCAGCAGCCCTGGGACAGGATCGTACCAAGAGACCCAGTACTTC.

This clonotype was seen at least ten times. This sequence joins TRBV20-1 and TRBJ2-5; D gene ambiguous. Germline V gene lookup returns CDR1 DFQATT and CDR2 SNEGSKA (reference sequence). CDR3 length equals 13 residues. The V and J ends lost 1 base and 1 base respectively, with 7 bases between them. The CDR3 loop is CSARALSQETQYF. The CDR3 nucleotides read TGCAGTGCTAGAGCACTCTCCCAAGAGACCCAGTACTTC.

Ten or more counts support this clonotype. This rearrangement joins TRBV5-1 to TRBJ1-5; D not resolved. V was shortened by 2 bases and J by 4 bases, with 7 bases between the two germline ends. The germline CDR1 and CDR2 sequences are SGHRS and YFSETQ. This CDR3 spans 13 amino acids. The CDR3 reads CASSFEGNQPQHF. The CDR3, as DNA: TGCGCCAGCAGCTTCGAAGGGAATCAGCCCCAGCATTTT.

This clonotype was found many times. The genes are TRBV25-1 and TRBJ2-1; D gene ambiguous. Trimming pared 7 bases from V and 3 bases from J, leaving 4 bases between. Germline V CDR1 and CDR2: MGHDK, SYGVNS. The length of the CDR3 is 11 residues. The chain's CDR3 is CASKDYNEQFF. The CDR3 bases are TGTGCCAGCAAGGACTACAATGAGCAGTTCTTC.

This clonotype was observed many times. The V call is TRBV5-1, the J call TRBJ2-2; D might be TRBD2 (6 bases). Trimming cost V 4 bases and J 1 base, with 14 bases left between them. The CDR3 sequence is 16 residues long. CDR1 is SGHRS, CDR2 YFSETQ, per germline. CDR3: CASSLTVAENTGELFF. Written as DNA, the CDR3 is TGCGCCAGCAGCCTGACCGTAGCGGAGAACACCGGGGAGCTGTTTTTT.

In the case of this clonotype: A much larger clone sits a single nucleotide away, making a read error possible. This likely comes from a read error, as the CDR3 has no conserved phenylalanine or tryptophan at its end. CDR3 loop: CAISEPDVDYEQYL. CDR3 nucleotides: TGTGCCATCAGTGAGCCGGACGTTGACTACGAGCAGTACCTC. The chain uses TRBV10-3 and TRBJ2-7; the D is unclear. The V end was cut by 2 bases, the J end by 3 bases, with 11 bases between. The CDR3 runs 14 residues. Germline values: CDR1 ENHRY, CDR2 SYGVKD.